A single sample gave rise to the 13 T cell receptor beta chains below, sequenced in a study of shared clonotypes between healthy human individuals. Measured with immunoSEQ multiplex PCR; TCRdb has only the in-frame clones, and not every one. The sample yields fewer than 1.8 million clones, approximately 98.5% seen once. Specimen: naive CD4+ T cells sorted from blood. As to subset: CD45RA+ positively selected. These TCRs come from a man aged 25-40 years in good health.

The rearrangement links TRBV7-6 to TRBJ2-1, with D possibly matching TRBD2 (6 bases). The CDR3 sequence is 14 residues long. V was cut by 7 bases and J by 4 bases, with 14 bases left in between. The germline CDR1 and CDR2 sequences are SGHVS and FNYEAQ. This chain's CDR3 is CASTTGVGYNEQFF. CDR3 bases: TGTGCCAGCACGACGGGGGTAGGGTACAATGAGCAGTTCTTC.

The rearrangement joins TRBV19 to TRBJ2-1; 8 nucleotides match TRBD1. V trimming: 8 bases; J trimming: 0 bases; junction bases outside the gene matches: 3. There are 14 residues in the CDR3. Germline V gives CDR1 LNHDA, CDR2 SQIVND (reference sequence). CDR3: CASGDRGSYNEQFF. CDR3 nucleotide sequence: TGTGCCAGTGGCGACAGGGGCTCCTACAATGAGCAGTTCTTC.

The rearrangement uses TRBV6-5 and TRBJ2-2; no clear D gene. CDR3 size: 14 residues. V gave up 6 bases and J gave up 0 bases, with 8 bases separating them. Per the germline V gene, CDR1 is MNHEY and CDR2 is SVGAGI. The CDR3 spells CASRVRTNTGELFF. CDR3 nucleotides: TGTGCCAGCAGAGTAAGAACGAACACCGGGGAGCTGTTTTTT.

V and J are TRBV7-2 and TRBJ1-5; D unclear. The CDR3 extends over 13 amino acids. Per the germline V gene, CDR1 is SGHTA and CDR2 is FQGNSA. Trimming removed 3 bases at V and 9 bases at J, with 12 bases between. The CDR3 loop reads CASSLSPFLPQHF. CDR3 coding DNA: TGTGCCAGCAGCTTGTCTCCGTTTCTGCCCCAGCATTTT. Using reference TRBV7-2 and TRBJ1-5 for the parts outside the CDR3, the full variable domain is GAGVSQSPSNKVTEKGKDVELRCDPISGHTALYWYRQSLGQGLEFLIYFQGNSAPDKSGLPSDRFSAERTGGSVSTLTIQRTQQEDSAVYLCASSLSPFLPQHFGDGTRLSIL.

The CDR3 loop reads CASSETEQFF. The DNA of the CDR3 is TGTGCCAGCAGTGAGACTGAGCAGTTCTTC. The chain couples TRBV2 to TRBJ2-1; no firm D call. V lost 3 bases to trimming and J lost 9 bases, with 3 bases between them. The CDR3 runs to 10 residues. Germline CDR1 and CDR2: SNHLY and FYNNEI.

The chain carries TRBV5-1 and TRBJ2-2, with D tentatively TRBD1 (5 bases). CDR1 and CDR2 from the germline V gene are SGHRS and YFSETQ. Trimming removed 2 bases at V and 1 base at J, with 9 bases between. This CDR3 contains 15 residues. CDR3 amino acids: CASSFPDKNTGELFF. The CDR3 DNA follows: TGCGCCAGCAGCTTCCCGGACAAGAACACCGGGGAGCTGTTTTTT.

V and J are TRBV10-3 and TRBJ2-7; TRBD1 agrees at 8 bases. The CDR3 runs to 13 residues. J was trimmed by 3 bases and V by 7 bases; bases with no gene match: 5. CDR1 ENHRY and CDR2 SYGVKD come from the germline V gene. CDR3 DNA: TGTGCCATCACCGAAGACAGGGGCTACGAGCAGTACTTC. This sequence encodes CAITEDRGYEQYF.

This clone was picked up one time. J is TRBJ1-5 and V is TRBV5-6, with 9 bases aligning to TRBD1. Germline lookup yields CDR1 SGHDT and CDR2 YYEEEE. This CDR3 spans 14 amino acids. The V and J ends lost 3 bases and 5 bases, in that order; junction bases with no gene match: 3. CDR3 in amino acids: CASSSRDRDQPQHF. Written as DNA, the CDR3 is TGTGCCAGCAGCTCCCGGGACAGGGATCAGCCCCAGCATTTT.

The chain combines TRBV7-9 with TRBJ2-3; unclear D gene. The germline V and J ends were trimmed by 8 bases and 1 base, with 13 bases remaining between them. This CDR3 region has 14 residues. Germline lookup yields CDR1 SEHNR and CDR2 FQNEAQ (reference sequence). The CDR3 nucleotides are TGTGCCAGCGGCCTCCTGATGGGCACAGATACGCAGTATTTT. Its protein is CASGLLMGTDTQYF.

The chain is built from TRBV14 and TRBJ1-2, with TRBD1 identical over 11 bases. CDR1 is SGHDN and CDR2 is FVKESK in the germline V gene. Trimming removed 5 bases from V and 7 bases from J; junction bases left unmatched: 6. CDR3 size: 14 residues. The CDR3 DNA sequence: TGTGCCAGCAGCTGGACAGGGGGCAAATCTGGCTACACCTTC. Protein: CASSWTGGKSGYTF.

V is TRBV6-5 and J is TRBJ2-7; D may be TRBD2 (5 bases). The V end was cut by 5 bases, the J end by 0 bases, with 14 bases between. Per germline, CDR1 MNHEY and CDR2 SVGAGI. The CDR3 has 15 amino acids. The CDR3 region is CASSSTGRGSYEQYF. The CDR3 DNA reads TGTGCCAGCAGTAGCACGGGCCGGGGCTCCTACGAGCAGTACTTC.

The chain couples TRBV5-1 to TRBJ2-2; no definite D call. This CDR3 is 14 amino acids long. Germline V gene data show CDR1 as SGHRS and CDR2 as YFSETQ. Trimming took off 2 bases at V and 6 bases at J, with 11 bases between the two ends. DNA for the CDR3: TGCGCCAGCAGCTTTAAGGGCGGCTCCGGGGAGCTGTTTTTT. Translating it yields CASSFKGGSGELFF.

The chain carries TRBV9 and TRBJ1-5; D uncertain. Trimming cost V 0 bases and J 2 bases, with 9 bases left between them. The CDR3 sequence is 15 residues long. The germline V gene has CDR1 SGDLS and CDR2 YYNGEE. The CDR3 DNA is TGTGCCAGCAGCGTAGGGGCATCGGGCAATCAGCCCCAGCATTTT. Protein: CASSVGASGNQPQHF.